What follows are 26 T cell receptor beta chains derived from one specimen sequenced in a study of graft-versus-host responses after intestinal transplantation. The authors processed graft tissue to release intraepithelial and lamina propria lymphocytes. TCRdb's table, derived via immunoSEQ multiplex PCR, lists solely in-frame clones and lacks some. The table includes some 17,000 clones, 82% detected once. The material was ileum tissue, obtained 17 days after transplant. Every receptor here comes from a human patient who received an intestinal transplant, so some T cells may come from the graft donor.

The chain couples TRBV5-6 to TRBJ1-1; TRBD1 might be the D (5 bases). V was cut by 7 bases and J by 8 bases, with 18 bases left in between. Germline loops: CDR1 SGHDT, CDR2 YYEEEE. The CDR3 totals 13 residues. DNA of the CDR3: TGTGCCAGCTTAGGGAACAGGCTTGGGGAAGCTTTCTTT. Translation: CASLGNRLGEAFF.

The V and J genes are TRBV7-3 and TRBJ2-2; 7 bases match TRBD2. Germline CDR1 is SGHTA and CDR2 is FQGTGA. The CDR3 has 20 residues. Trimming cost V 5 bases and J 5 bases; bases outside gene matches: 23. CDR3 sequence: CASSLKPSGYPESGTGELFF. In DNA form, the CDR3 reads TGTGCCAGCAGCCTAAAACCTAGCGGATACCCCGAATCGGGTACCGGGGAGCTGTTTTTT.

By share of the sample, this clone is medium-sized. This chain joins TRBV19 and TRBJ2-2; TRBD2 matches 8 bases. In germline, CDR1 is LNHDA, CDR2 SQIVND (reference sequence). V lost 3 bases to trimming and J lost 9 bases; unmatched junction nucleotides: 3. The CDR3 consists of 13 residues. CDR3 amino acids: CASSMAGGRELFF. As DNA, the CDR3 is TGTGCCAGTAGTATGGCGGGGGGAAGGGAGCTGTTTTTT.

CDR3 DNA: TGTGCCAGCAGTTTTAACGAGCAGTACTTC. It specifies CASSFNEQYF. The chain combines TRBV28 with TRBJ2-7; D uncertain. Trimming left V 3 bases short and J 5 bases short, with 2 bases between. The germline CDR1 and CDR2 sequences are MDHEN and SYDVKM. The CDR3 length is 10 residues.

The J gene is TRBJ1-2, the V gene TRBV9; no reliable D call. The V and J ends lost 3 bases and 2 bases respectively, with 11 bases between them. Germline V gene lookup returns CDR1 SGDLS and CDR2 YYNGEE. The CDR3 totals 14 residues. The CDR3 bases are TGTGCCAGCAGCGAACGGGGAGGAAACTATGGCTACACCTTC. Residues: CASSERGGNYGYTF.

The chain couples TRBV5-1 to TRBJ2-3; TRBD2 might be the D (6 bases). The germline V gene encodes CDR1 SGHRS and CDR2 YFSETQ. Trimming left V 4 bases short and J 2 bases short, with 11 bases between. CDR3 length: 14 amino acids. The CDR3 is CASSTGTFTDTQYF. The CDR3 region has the DNA TGCGCCAGCAGCACCGGGACTTTCACAGATACGCAGTATTTT. Full variable domain (rest looked up from reference TRBV5-1 and TRBJ2-3): KAGVTQTPRYLIKTRGQQVTLSCSPISGHRSVSWYQQTPGQGLQFLFEYFSETQRNKGNFPGRFSGRQFSNSRSEMNVSTLELGDSALYLCASSTGTFTDTQYFGPGTRLTVL.

This chain links TRBV2 with TRBJ2-7, with TRBD1 matching over 7 bases. The CDR3 loop spans 15 amino acids. Germline lookup yields CDR1 SNHLY and CDR2 FYNNEI. Trimming took 6 bases from V and 0 from J; bases not matched to a gene: 8. CDR3 region: CASSDSGGSSYEQYF. The CDR3 region has the DNA TGTGCCAGCAGCGATTCAGGGGGAAGCTCCTACGAGCAGTACTTC. The full variable domain, with the rest looked up from reference TRBV2 and TRBJ2-7, is EPEVTQTPSHQVTQMGQEVILRCVPISNHLYFYWYRQILGQKVEFLVSFYNNEISEKSEIFDDQFSVERPDGSNFTLKIRSTKLEDSAMYFCASSDSGGSSYEQYFGPGTRLTVT.

The chain is built from TRBV28 and TRBJ2-7; D is perhaps TRBD2 (5 bases). Looked up from germline, CDR1 is MDHEN and CDR2 is SYDVKM. With 5 bases removed from V and 0 bases from J, the gap between germline ends came to 8 bases. The CDR3 sequence is 13 residues long. CDR3 sequence: CASSTGNSYEQYF. The CDR3 DNA reads as TGTGCCAGCAGTACGGGAAACTCCTACGAGCAGTACTTC.

The J gene is TRBJ1-5, the V gene TRBV7-8; D not certain. Trimming removed 1 base at V and 9 bases at J, with 19 bases between. The CDR3 loop spans 16 amino acids. Germline loops: CDR1 SGHVS, CDR2 FQNEAQ. The CDR3 region is CASSLDQRQIYRPQHF. DNA of the CDR3: TGTGCCAGCAGCTTAGATCAGAGACAAATCTACCGGCCCCAGCATTTT.

This chain links TRBV4-1 with TRBJ2-2; D gene unclear. Trimming removed 5 bases at V and 5 bases at J, with 9 bases between. Germline CDR1 MGHRA, CDR2 YSYEKL. The CDR3 extends over 13 amino acids. The CDR3 sequence is CASSNSGTGELFF. CDR3 DNA: TGCGCCAGCAGCAACTCCGGAACCGGGGAGCTGTTTTTT.

Only one count was recorded for this clone. The chain is built from TRBV30 and TRBJ1-1; maybe TRBD1 (5 bases). Germline lookup yields CDR1 GTSNPN and CDR2 SVGIG (reference sequence). Deletions cut 2 bases from V and 4 bases from J, with 14 bases between. The CDR3 is 14 amino acids. The CDR3: CAWSHQGVGTEAFF. CDR3 DNA: TGTGCCTGGAGTCATCAGGGCGTCGGCACTGAAGCTTTCTTT.

V gene TRBV19 combines with J gene TRBJ2-7, with 9 bases fitting TRBD1. This CDR3 region has 15 residues. The V gene end was trimmed by 4 bases and the J gene end by 2 bases; junction bases not matched to a gene: 6. In germline, CDR1 is LNHDA, CDR2 SQIVND (reference sequence). The CDR3 loop reads CASSTSGTGTYEQYF. CDR3 in DNA: TGTGCCAGTAGTACATCGGGGACAGGGACCTACGAGCAGTACTTC.

This clone was observed a few times. The chain uses TRBV6-6 and TRBJ2-7; TRBD1 matches 10 bases. Per germline, CDR1 MNHNY and CDR2 SVGAGI (reference sequence). The V and J ends lost 0 bases and 7 bases, in that order; junction bases with no gene match: 3. The CDR3 totals 14 residues. As DNA, the CDR3 is TGTGCCAGCAGTTACTCGGGACAGGGGAAAGAGCAGTACTTC. This gives the protein CASSYSGQGKEQYF.

The chain has TRBV11-2 and TRBJ2-5; 7 bases are shared with TRBD2. The germline CDR1 and CDR2 sequences are SGHAT and FQNNGV. This CDR3 spans 17 amino acids. The V and J ends lost 1 base and 7 bases, in that order; junction bases with no gene match: 15. DNA of the CDR3: TGTGCCAGCAGCTTAGTCGGGACTGGCGGGAGATCTGTGACCCAGTACTTC. Its translation is CASSLVGTGGRSVTQYF.

Only one count was recorded for this clone. The chain links TRBV18 to TRBJ1-4; a weak D match, TRBD1 (5 bases). Deletions cut 2 bases from V and 5 bases from J, with 9 bases between. The CDR3 runs to 14 residues. Looked up from germline, CDR1 is KGHSH and CDR2 is LQKENI. CDR3 amino acids: CASSPSAGNEKLFF. The CDR3, as DNA: TGTGCCAGCTCACCATCTGCAGGGAATGAAAAACTGTTTTTT.

This clone is a singleton in its sample. The rearrangement uses TRBV28 and TRBJ2-7; D not certain. V dropped 0 bases and J dropped 2 bases, with 8 bases sitting between them. This CDR3 comprises 14 residues. Germline CDR1 MDHEN, CDR2 SYDVKM. The chain's CDR3 is CASSLWAPTYEQYF. For the CDR3, the DNA is TGTGCCAGCAGTTTATGGGCCCCCACCTACGAGCAGTACTTC.

In its sample, this clone was seen a few times. The rearrangement joins TRBV7-6 to TRBJ2-1; 7 bases line up with TRBD2. Looked up from germline, CDR1 is SGHVS and CDR2 is FNYEAQ. The CDR3 is 17 amino acids. The trim removed 2 bases at V and 5 bases at J, leaving 12 bases unmatched. CDR3 DNA: TGTGCCAGCAGCTTATTATATGTGGCTAGCGGTCACAATGAGCAGTTCTTC. Protein product: CASSLLYVASGHNEQFF.

Here the CDR3 reads CASSLQGTDTQYF. The DNA for the CDR3 is TGTGCCAGCAGTCTTCAGGGGACAGATACGCAGTATTTT. The V call is TRBV14, the J call TRBJ2-3; tentative D call: TRBD1 (6 bases). The CDR3 totals 13 residues. Germline V lookup: CDR1 SGHDN, CDR2 FVKESK. V lost 6 bases and J lost 3, with 10 bases in between.

This clone was recorded a few times. The chain is built from TRBV6-1 and TRBJ1-2, with TRBD1 identical over 8 bases. The CDR3 is made up of 14 amino acids. V shed 5 bases, J shed 3 bases, and the junction held 5 bases outside the gene matches. Per the germline V gene, CDR1 is MNHNS and CDR2 is SASEGT. DNA of the CDR3: TGTGCCAGCAGTCCGGACAGGGAGGACTATGGCTACACCTTC. Translation: CASSPDREDYGYTF.

The chain is built from TRBV5-1 and TRBJ2-5; D gene ambiguous. The last part of the DNA fits TRBJ2-7 better; the J call may be wrong. CDR1 is SGHRS and CDR2 is YFSETQ in the germline V gene. The CDR3 extends over 13 amino acids. The CDR3 sequence: CASSLRPMYEQYF. The CDR3 nucleotides read TGCGCCAGCAGCTTGCGACCGATGTACGAGCAGTACTTC.

V usage is TRBV15 and J usage is TRBJ2-5; D remains ambiguous. V gave up 3 bases and J gave up 2 bases, with 13 bases separating them. The CDR3 runs 15 residues. Per the germline V gene, CDR1 is LNHNV and CDR2 is YYDKDF (reference sequence). CDR3 bases: TGTGCCACCAGCAGTCCCCTCGAGCCGCAAGAGACCCAGTACTTC. It encodes CATSSPLEPQETQYF. Together with reference TRBV15 and TRBJ2-5, the CDR3 gives the full variable domain: DAMVIQNPRYQVTQFGKPVTLSCSQTLNHNVMYWYQQKSSQAPKLLFHYYDKDFNNEADTPDNFQSRRPNTSFCFLDIRSPGLGDTAMYLCATSSPLEPQETQYFGPGTRLLVL.

This chain uses TRBV6-1 with TRBJ2-1; D not resolved. This CDR3 spans 13 amino acids. V dropped 7 bases and J dropped 4 bases, with 11 bases sitting between them. CDR1 MNHNS and CDR2 SASEGT come from the germline V gene. The CDR3 bases are TGTGCCAGCACAACGAACCGGTACAATGAGCAGTTCTTC. Its translation is CASTTNRYNEQFF.

This chain joins TRBV2 and TRBJ1-1; no firm D call. V lost 2 bases to trimming and J lost 3 bases, with 10 bases between them. This CDR3 comprises 14 residues. Per germline, CDR1 SNHLY and CDR2 FYNNEI. The chain's CDR3 is CASSESSVDTEAFF. The CDR3 DNA reads TGTGCCAGCAGTGAATCGTCAGTCGACACTGAAGCTTTCTTT.

This clone was observed once. The V call is TRBV2, the J call TRBJ2-1; D call uncertain. Between the trimmed V and J ends, which lost 5 bases and 3 bases, there was a span of 14 bases. CDR1 is SNHLY, CDR2 FYNNEI, per germline. The CDR3 is 15 amino acids. DNA of the CDR3: TGTGCCAGCAGTCAGGAAACGCGAGTCTACAATGAGCAGTTCTTC. Protein sequence: CASSQETRVYNEQFF. The full variable domain, rest sourced from reference TRBV2 and TRBJ2-1, is EPEVTQTPSHQVTQMGQEVILRCVPISNHLYFYWYRQILGQKVEFLVSFYNNEISEKSEIFDDQFSVERPDGSNFTLKIRSTKLEDSAMYFCASSQETRVYNEQFFGPGTRLTVL.

The rearrangement links TRBV4-2 to TRBJ2-3, with D possibly being TRBD2 (5 bases). Germline CDR1 reads LGHNA; CDR2 reads YNFKEQ. V lost 1 base, J lost 2 bases, and 16 bases lay in between. CDR3 length equals 17 residues. Here the CDR3 reads CASSQATRWGDTDTQYF. CDR3 coding DNA: TGTGCCAGCAGCCAAGCCACGAGGTGGGGAGACACAGATACGCAGTATTTT.

The chain is built from TRBV4-1 and TRBJ1-4, with 10 bases lining up with TRBD1. The CDR3 is made up of 18 amino acids. The trim removed 4 bases at V and 3 bases at J, leaving 11 bases unmatched. The germline V gene encodes CDR1 MGHRA and CDR2 YSYEKL. In DNA form, the CDR3 reads TGCGCCAGCAGCCCGTGGGACAGGGGAACCCCCTCTAATGAAAAACTGTTTTTT. It yields the protein CASSPWDRGTPSNEKLFF.